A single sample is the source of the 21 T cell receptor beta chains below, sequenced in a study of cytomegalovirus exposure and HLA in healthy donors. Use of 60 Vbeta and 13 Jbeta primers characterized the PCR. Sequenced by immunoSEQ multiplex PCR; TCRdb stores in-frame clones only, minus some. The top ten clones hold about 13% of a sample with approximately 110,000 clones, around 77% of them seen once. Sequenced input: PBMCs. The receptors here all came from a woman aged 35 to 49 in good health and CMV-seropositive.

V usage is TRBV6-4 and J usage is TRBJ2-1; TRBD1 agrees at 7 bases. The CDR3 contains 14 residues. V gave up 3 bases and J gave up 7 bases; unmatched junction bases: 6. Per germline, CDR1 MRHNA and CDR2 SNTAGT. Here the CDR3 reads CASSENRGWNEQFF. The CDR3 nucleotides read TGTGCCAGCAGTGAGAACAGGGGATGGAATGAGCAGTTCTTC.

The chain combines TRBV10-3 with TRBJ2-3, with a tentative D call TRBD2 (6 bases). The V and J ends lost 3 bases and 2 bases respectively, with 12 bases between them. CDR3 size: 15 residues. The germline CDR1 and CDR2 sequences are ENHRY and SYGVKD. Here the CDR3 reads CAISESGVSTDTQYF. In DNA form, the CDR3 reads TGTGCCATCAGTGAATCGGGAGTTTCCACAGATACGCAGTATTTT.

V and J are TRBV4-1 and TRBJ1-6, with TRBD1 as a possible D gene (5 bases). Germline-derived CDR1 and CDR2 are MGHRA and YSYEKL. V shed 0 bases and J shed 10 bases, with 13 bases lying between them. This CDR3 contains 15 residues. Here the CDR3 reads CASSQELGLWSPLHF. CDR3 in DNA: TGCGCCAGCAGCCAAGAATTGGGGCTTTGGTCACCCCTCCACTTT.

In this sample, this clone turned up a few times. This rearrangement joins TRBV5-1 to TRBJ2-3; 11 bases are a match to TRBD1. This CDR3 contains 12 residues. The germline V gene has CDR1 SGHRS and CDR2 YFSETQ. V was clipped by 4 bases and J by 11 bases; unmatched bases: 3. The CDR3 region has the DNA TGCGCCAGCAGCGAGGACAGGGGGCAGCAGTATTTT. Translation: CASSEDRGQQYF.

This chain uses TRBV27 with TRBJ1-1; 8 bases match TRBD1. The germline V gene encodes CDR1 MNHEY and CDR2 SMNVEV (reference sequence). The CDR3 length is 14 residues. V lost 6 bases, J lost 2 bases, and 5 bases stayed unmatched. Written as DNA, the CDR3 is TGTGCCAGCAGCTTCGGACAGGGAAACACTGAAGCTTTCTTT. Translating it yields CASSFGQGNTEAFF.

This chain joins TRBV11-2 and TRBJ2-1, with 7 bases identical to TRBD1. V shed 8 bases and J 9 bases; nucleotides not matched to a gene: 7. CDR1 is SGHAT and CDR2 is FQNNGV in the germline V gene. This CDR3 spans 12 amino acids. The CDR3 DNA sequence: TGTGCCAGCGATAGACAGGGAACTGAGCAGTTCTTC. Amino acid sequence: CASDRQGTEQFF.

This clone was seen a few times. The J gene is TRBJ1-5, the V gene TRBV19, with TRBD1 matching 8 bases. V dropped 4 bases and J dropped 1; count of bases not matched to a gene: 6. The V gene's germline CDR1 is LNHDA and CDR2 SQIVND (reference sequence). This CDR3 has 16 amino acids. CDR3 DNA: TGTGCCAGTAGTACCCGGACAGGGACCAGCAATCAGCCCCAGCATTTT. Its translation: CASSTRTGTSNQPQHF.

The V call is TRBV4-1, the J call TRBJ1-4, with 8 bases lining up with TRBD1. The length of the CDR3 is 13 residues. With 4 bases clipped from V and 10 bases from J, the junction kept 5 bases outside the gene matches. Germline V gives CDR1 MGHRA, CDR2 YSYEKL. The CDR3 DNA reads TGCGCCAGCAGCCGACAGGGGATCGTAAAACTGTTTTTT. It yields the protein CASSRQGIVKLFF.

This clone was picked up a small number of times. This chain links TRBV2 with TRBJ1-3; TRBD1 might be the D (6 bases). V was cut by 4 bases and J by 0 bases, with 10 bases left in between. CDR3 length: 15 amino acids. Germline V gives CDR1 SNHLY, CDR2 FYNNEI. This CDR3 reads CASSVRGASGNTIYF. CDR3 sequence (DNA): TGTGCCAGCAGTGTGCGGGGGGCCTCTGGAAACACCATATATTTT.

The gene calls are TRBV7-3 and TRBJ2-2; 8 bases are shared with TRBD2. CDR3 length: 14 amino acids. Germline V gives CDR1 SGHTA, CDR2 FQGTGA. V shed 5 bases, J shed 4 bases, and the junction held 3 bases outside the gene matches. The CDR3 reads CASSASGGTGELFF. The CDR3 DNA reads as TGTGCCAGCAGCGCAAGCGGGGGCACCGGGGAGCTGTTTTTT.

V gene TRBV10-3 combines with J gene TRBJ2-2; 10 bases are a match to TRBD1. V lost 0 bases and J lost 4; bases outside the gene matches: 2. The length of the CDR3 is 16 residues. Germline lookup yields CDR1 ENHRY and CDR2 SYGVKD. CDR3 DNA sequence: TGTGCCATCAGTGAGTCGGGGGACAGGGGCACCGGGGAGCTGTTTTTT. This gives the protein CAISESGDRGTGELFF.

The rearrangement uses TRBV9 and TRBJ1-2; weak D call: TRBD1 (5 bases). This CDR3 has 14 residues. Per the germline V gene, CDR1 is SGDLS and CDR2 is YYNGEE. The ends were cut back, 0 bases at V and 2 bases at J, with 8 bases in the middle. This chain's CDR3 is CASSVVPGNYGYTF. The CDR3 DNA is TGTGCCAGCAGCGTAGTGCCAGGGAACTATGGCTACACCTTC.

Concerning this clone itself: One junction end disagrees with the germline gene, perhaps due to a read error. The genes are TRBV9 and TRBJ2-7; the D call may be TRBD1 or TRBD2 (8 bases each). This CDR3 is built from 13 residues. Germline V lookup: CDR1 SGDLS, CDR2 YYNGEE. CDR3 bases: TGTGTCAGCAGCGTAGCGGGGACAGGCGAGCAGTACTTC. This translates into CVSSVAGTGEQYF. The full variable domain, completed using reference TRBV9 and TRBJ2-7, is DSGVTQTPKHLITATGQRVTLRCSPRSGDLSVYWYQQSLDQGLQFLIQYYNGEERAKGNILERFSAQQFPDLHSELNLSSLELGDSALYFCVSSVAGTGEQYFGPGTRLTVT.

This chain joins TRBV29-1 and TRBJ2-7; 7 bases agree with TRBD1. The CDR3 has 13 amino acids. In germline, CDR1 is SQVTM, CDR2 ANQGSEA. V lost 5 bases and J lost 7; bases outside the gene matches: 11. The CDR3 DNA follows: TGCAGCGTTCTTGCCGTACAGGGGAGTGAGCAGTACTTC. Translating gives CSVLAVQGSEQYF.

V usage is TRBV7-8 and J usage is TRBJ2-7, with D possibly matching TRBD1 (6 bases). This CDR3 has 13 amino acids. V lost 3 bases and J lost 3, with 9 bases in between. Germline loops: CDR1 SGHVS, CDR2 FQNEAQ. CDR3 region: CASSFNRVYEQYF. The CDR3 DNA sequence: TGTGCCAGCAGCTTCAACAGGGTCTACGAGCAGTACTTC.

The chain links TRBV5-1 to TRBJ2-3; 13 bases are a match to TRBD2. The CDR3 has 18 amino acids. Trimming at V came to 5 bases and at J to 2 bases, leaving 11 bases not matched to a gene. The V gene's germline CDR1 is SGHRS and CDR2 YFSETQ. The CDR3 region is CASSFGLLAGGVTDTQYF. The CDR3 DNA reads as TGCGCCAGCAGTTTTGGGCTACTAGCGGGAGGGGTCACAGATACGCAGTATTTT.

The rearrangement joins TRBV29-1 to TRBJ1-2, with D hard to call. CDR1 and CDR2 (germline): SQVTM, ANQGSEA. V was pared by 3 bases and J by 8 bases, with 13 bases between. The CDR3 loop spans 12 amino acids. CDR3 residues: CSVETLREGYTF. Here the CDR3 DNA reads TGCAGCGTTGAGACTCTCAGAGAGGGCTACACCTTC.

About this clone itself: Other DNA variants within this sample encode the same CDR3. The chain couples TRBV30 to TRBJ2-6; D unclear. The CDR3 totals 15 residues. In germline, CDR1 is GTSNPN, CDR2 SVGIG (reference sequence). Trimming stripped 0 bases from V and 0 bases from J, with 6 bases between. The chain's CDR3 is CAWSVSLSGANVLTF. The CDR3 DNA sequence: TGTGCCTGGAGTGTATCCCTCTCTGGGGCCAACGTCCTGACTTTC.

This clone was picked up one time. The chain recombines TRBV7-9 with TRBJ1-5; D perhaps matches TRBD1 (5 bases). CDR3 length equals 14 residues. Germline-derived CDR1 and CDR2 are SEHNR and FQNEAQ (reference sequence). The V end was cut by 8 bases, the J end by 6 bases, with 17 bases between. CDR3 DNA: TGTGCCAGCGGCCGGCCGGGGGACGGTCAGCCCCAGCATTTT. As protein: CASGRPGDGQPQHF.

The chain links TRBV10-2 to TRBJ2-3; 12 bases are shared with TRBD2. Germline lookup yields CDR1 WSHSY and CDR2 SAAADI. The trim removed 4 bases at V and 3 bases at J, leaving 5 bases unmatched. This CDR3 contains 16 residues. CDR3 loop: CASSALAGGATDTQYF. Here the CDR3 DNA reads TGCGCCAGCAGTGCCCTAGCGGGAGGGGCAACAGATACGCAGTATTTT.

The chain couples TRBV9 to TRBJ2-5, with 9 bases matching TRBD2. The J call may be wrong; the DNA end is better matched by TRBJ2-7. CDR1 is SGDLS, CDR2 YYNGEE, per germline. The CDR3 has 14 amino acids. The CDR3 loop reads CASSLIAGADEQYF. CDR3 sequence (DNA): TGTGCCAGCAGCTTAATAGCGGGAGCGGACGAGCAGTACTTC.